The following is a T cell receptor beta chain sequence with its context. Its antigen is unknown. No much larger clone is present one base from it, and per-base qualities are unavailable. These data originate in a study of long-term antiretroviral therapy in people with HIV (dated by TCRdb to between 2021 and 2023). Turning to the overall study: The earliest samples were collected roughly a decade before the 2015 WHO recommendation for immediate ART, at a time when ART was usually postponed until CD4 counts fell. This retrospective serial study examined whether starting ART and sustained HIV suppression were associated with changes in the composition and diversity of the TRB repertoire in peripheral blood. A total of around 190 cryopreserved PBMC samples came from 25 to 35 adults with confirmed HIV infection and were collected serially over a mean of about six years (range 1-12). Of the roughly 32 participants with HIV, roughly 10 were female. Test extractions of a monoclonal T-cell line alongside approximately 34 polyclonal samples showed no cross-contamination during QIAcube processing.

Trimming accounts for 3 bases at V and 3 bases at J, while the number of junction bases matched to no gene is 6. Spanning cysteine to phenylalanine, the CDR3 consists of 18 amino acids. Only the CDR3 DNA stays, 54 bases, in frame from base 1. The germline V gene gives CDR1 as SGDLS and CDR2 as YYNGEE. Here is what the overall study found, with its caveats: At every time point, the repertoire was dominated by expanded TRB clones first identified before ART initiation, although this dominance fluctuated and, in many PLHIV, declined after ART. The samples were dated from about 2003 to 2018, and the ART regimens that were used may be less effective than current ART regimens. Because PBMC availability was limited, only the TCR beta chain was sequenced, with no alpha chain pairing. Because cell numbers in pre-ART samples were limited, unsorted PBMC were profiled instead of sorted CD4+ and CD8+ T cells. Starting ART was linked to a significant rise in TRB diversity, yet even after long-term ART the diversity remained significantly lower than in transplant donor controls. Narrower CDR3 length ranges were observed in HIV repertoires than in controls, and an antigen-experienced repertoire with only a slight naive shift after ART was suggested by the network structure. Inferences about post-ART repertoire changes are limited because no data were available on ART adherence, viral resistance or therapy changes.

Inclusion was restricted to participants for whom at least one PBMC sample before ART initiation and at least two post-ART samples were available. Treatment was received in the United States of America by all participants with HIV. Before DNA extraction, cryopreserved samples containing 1-10 million PBMC were thawed and washed. At the time of the earliest PBMC sample, participants with HIV were aged between roughly 20 and 54 years. Each participant contributed PBMC samples from 1-4 timepoints before ART initiation and 2-8 timepoints after ART initiation, with a median of 7 samples. Serial HIV viral load, CD4+ T-cell count, ART history and demographic data were obtained for every participant. Genomic DNA was extracted from unsorted PBMC with a Qiagen kit on a QIAcube, processed in batches of 12 samples. Sequencing of the TRB variable region was done with the immunoSEQ hsTCRB v3.0 assay at survey level resolution. The targeted TRB sequencing depth was about 40,000-50,000 T-cell genomes per sample. Pooled TRB libraries were sequenced on an Illumina MiSeq with a v3 150-cycle kit. Processing in the source paper ran as follows. Analysis of repertoires was carried out in R inside a reproducible Nextflow workflow spanning QC, data transformation and analysis. Custom analyses were implemented in LymphoSeq2, an R package for AIRR-Seq data exploration. A handful of samples that produced fewer than 5000 total TRB sequences were removed, so some 190 HIV repertoires were analyzed. Of the roughly 180 retained HIV repertoires, some 60 were collected before and roughly 130 after ART initiation. Each repertoire was downsampled to 5000 TRB nucleotide sequences, and summary statistics were averaged across 100 downsampling iterations. The analysis kept only TRB sequences whose CDR3 regions were at least seven amino acids long. Two measures captured diversity: a Shannon entropy-derived clonality score and the Gini coefficient. In the repertoire networks, any two of the top 5000 CDR3 amino acid sequences were connected whenever the two sequences differed by an edit distance of one. For TRB CDR3 amino acid sequences, GLIPH2 was used to predict antigen specificity groups and MHC restriction. To flag known CMV, EBV, HIV or tissue antigen associations, CDR3 amino acid sequences were matched against VDJdb and McPAS-TCR. Pre-ART, post-ART and control groups were compared with Wilcoxon signed-rank tests and Holm-Bonferroni correction. In TCRdb, the immuneACCESS table is reduced to in-frame sequences with V and J assigned. These tables do not hold every clone; where another copy was compared, an unresolved V gene accounts for under half, and the others remain unexplained. D and trimming come from the DNA, and the V and J calls and clone size come from that table. For this sample the table gives fewer than 30,000 clones, of which more than 70% were detected only once. The top ten clones comprise 4.8% of the sample.

The origin of this receptor is a young woman with HIV. The V and J segments used are TRBV9 and TRBJ2-6, with 13 bases in between that match TRBD2. Source: unsorted PBMCs, taken 0.8 years after starting antiretroviral therapy. CDR3 sequence: CASSAGLAGEVGANVLTF. The nucleotides read TGTGCCAGCAGCGCCGGACTAGCGGGGGAAGTTGGGGCCAACGTCCTGACTTTC.